Below, 27 T cell receptor beta chains from the same sample are listed, as sequenced in a study of breast tumors, draining lymph nodes, adjacent tissues. Samples came from axillary lymph nodes draining the breast cancer. TCRdb independently ran MiXCR on the multiplex PCR reads; one entry per CDR3 protein. This sample has roughly 260,000 distinct CDR3 sequences; 30% occur once, and the top ten carry more than 0.85%. What was sequenced was axillary lymph node tissue. These receptors originate from a female donor with breast cancer. Some clones in this sample may be carry-over from other donors' samples.

This clonotype was observed at least ten times. J is TRBJ2-1 and V is TRBV20-1; 9 bases align to TRBD2. CDR1 is DFQATT and CDR2 is SNEGSKA in the germline V gene (reference sequence). The CDR3 runs 15 residues. The V gene end was trimmed by 3 bases and the J gene end by 8 bases; junction bases not matched to a gene: 11. CDR3 coding DNA: TGCAGTGCTAGGGATATTTTAGCGGGAGTGGATGAGCAGTTCTTC. Amino acids: CSARDILAGVDEQFF.

This clonotype was detected many times. This chain connects TRBV24-1 to TRBJ2-3, with 13 bases identical to TRBD2. CDR1 and CDR2 from the germline V gene are KGHDR and SFDVKD. The CDR3 spans 17 residues. Losses at the gene ends were 0 bases for V and 8 bases for J; bases not matched to a gene: 7. CDR3 sequence reads: CATSDLGTSGNGLTQYF. The CDR3 DNA follows: TGTGCCACCAGTGATTTGGGGACTAGCGGGAACGGCCTTACGCAGTATTTT.

This chain joins TRBV3-1 and TRBJ2-6; TRBD1 or TRBD2 may be the D gene (5 bases each). CDR3 length equals 18 residues. The V end lost 0 bases, the J end lost 0 bases, and 12 bases lay between the germline ends. Germline CDR1 is LGHDT and CDR2 is YNNKEL (reference sequence). The CDR3 protein is CASSQDLRGPSGANVLTF. As DNA, the CDR3 is TGTGCCAGCAGCCAAGATCTGAGGGGCCCCTCTGGGGCCAACGTCCTGACTTTC.

As for this clonotype: A much larger clone lies one base from this, so it may be a read error. This rearrangement joins TRBV19 to TRBJ1-5, with TRBD1 identical over 11 bases. Looked up from germline, CDR1 is LNHDA and CDR2 is SQIVND (reference sequence). The CDR3 has 16 residues. The V segment lost 2 bases and the J segment 3 bases; nucleotides outside the gene matches: 3. This chain's CDR3 is CASSIRTGGDNQPQHF. The CDR3 nucleotides read TGTGCCAGTAGTATAAGGACAGGGGGCGACAATCAGCCCCAGCATTTT. The variable domain in full, with the rest retrieved from reference TRBV19 and TRBJ1-5, is DGGITQSPKYLFRKEGQNVTLSCEQNLNHDAMYWYRQDPGQGLRLIYYSQIVNDFQKGDIAEGYSVSREKKESFPLTVTSAQKNPTAFYLCASSIRTGGDNQPQHFGDGTRLSIL.

This clonotype showed up many times. The chain joins TRBV6-1 to TRBJ2-2; unclear D gene. The V end was cut by 6 bases, the J end by 1 base, with 3 bases between. CDR1 and CDR2 (germline): MNHNS, SASEGT. This CDR3 region has 12 residues. The CDR3 loop reads CASRKNTGELFF. Written as DNA, the CDR3 is TGTGCCAGCAGGAAGAACACCGGGGAGCTGTTTTTT.

V usage is TRBV12-3 or TRBV12-4 and J usage is TRBJ2-3; possible D gene TRBD2, 6 bases. The CDR3 is 17 residues long. The V end lost 2 bases, the J end lost 6 bases, and 21 bases lay between the germline ends. CDR3 DNA: TGTGCCAGCAGTTTACTAGGGAGGATCTCAGGCGTGGATACGCAGTATTTT. Protein sequence: CASSLLGRISGVDTQYF.

Turning to this clonotype: This could be a read error, since a much larger clone is one nucleotide away. The rearrangement uses TRBV5-1 and TRBJ2-2; D tentatively reads TRBD1 or TRBD2 (5 bases each). Germline CDR1 reads SGHRS; CDR2 reads YFSETQ. CDR3 length: 18 amino acids. V gave up 3 bases and J gave up 0 bases, with 18 bases separating them. The CDR3 loop is CASSSGLASPANTGELFF. CDR3 coding DNA: TGCGCCAGCAGCTCAGGGTTAGCGAGTCCGGCGAACACCGGGGAGCTGTTTTTT.

On this clonotype itself: A single base separates this from a much larger clone, so it may be a read error. This chain links TRBV28 with TRBJ1-6; TRBD1 matches 9 bases. V was pared by 4 bases and J by 11 bases, with 9 bases of the junction left unmatched. The CDR3 covers 15 residues. Germline CDR1 reads MDHEN; CDR2 reads SYDVKM. The CDR3 sequence: CASSSHRGLAPPLHF. In DNA, the CDR3 is TGTGCCAGCAGTTCCCACAGGGGGCTGGCGCCACCCCTCCACTTT. Combining the CDR3 with reference TRBV28 and TRBJ1-6 gives the whole variable domain DVKVTQSSRYLVKRTGEKVFLECVQDMDHENMFWYRQDPGLGLRLIYFSYDVKMKEKGDIPEGYSVSREKKERFSLILESASTNQTSMYLCASSSHRGLAPPLHFGNGTRLTVT.

This clonotype has ten or more counts. The chain links TRBV29-1 to TRBJ2-1; 13 nucleotides align to TRBD2. CDR1 and CDR2 from the germline V gene are SQVTM and ANQGSEA. V lost 1 base and J lost 8; bases outside the gene matches: 8. The CDR3 has 16 residues. The CDR3 DNA reads TGCAGCGTTGAAGGGAAAACTAGCGGGAGGGCCTATGAGCAGTTCTTC. This encodes CSVEGKTSGRAYEQFF.

The chain employs TRBV5-6 and TRBJ2-1; D possibly corresponds to TRBD2 (5 bases). Germline V CDR1 and CDR2: SGHDT, YYEEEE. The CDR3 totals 12 residues. V dropped 0 bases and J dropped 9 bases, with 7 bases sitting between them. CDR3 sequence (DNA): TGTGCCAGCAGCTTGGGAGGGTTTGAGCAGTTCTTC. Translated, it gives CASSLGGFEQFF. Drawing the rest from reference TRBV5-6 and TRBJ2-1, the complete variable domain is DAGVTQSPTHLIKTRGQQVTLRCSPKSGHDTVSWYQQALGQGPQFIFQYYEEEERQRGNFPDRFSGHQFPNYSSELNVNALLLGDSALYLCASSLGGFEQFFGPGTRLTVL.

This clonotype was counted at least ten times. The rearrangement joins TRBV20-1 to TRBJ2-7; 12 bases fit TRBD2. CDR1 and CDR2 (germline): DFQATT, SNEGSKA (reference sequence). The V gene end was trimmed by 3 bases and the J gene end by 3 bases; junction bases not matched to a gene: 3. This CDR3 spans 14 amino acids. The CDR3 DNA is TGCAGTGCTAGTAAGACTAGCGGGAGCTACGAGCAGTACTTC. Protein sequence: CSASKTSGSYEQYF.

This clonotype was picked up many times. The chain is built from TRBV7-6 and TRBJ2-5; 7 nucleotides agree with TRBD1. The CDR3 has 15 residues. CDR1 is SGHVS and CDR2 is FNYEAQ in the germline V gene. The J segment lost 2 bases and the V segment lost 4 bases, leaving 7 bases of the junction unmatched. This CDR3 is CASSSMTGPQETQYF. The CDR3 nucleotides are TGTGCCAGCAGCTCTATGACAGGGCCTCAAGAGACCCAGTACTTC.

To note about this clonotype: A much larger clonotype is one base distant, so this may be a read error. The rearrangement uses TRBV4-3 and TRBJ2-3, with TRBD2 identical over 7 bases. The CDR3 consists of 15 residues. Germline CDR1 is LGHNA and CDR2 is YSLEER. DNA of the CDR3: TGCGCCAGCAGCCGACTCATGACTAGCACAGATGCGCAGTATTTT. It specifies CASSRLMTSTDAQYF.

This clonotype was seen repeatedly, ten times or more. The chain links TRBV10-3 to TRBJ1-2; 9 bases map to TRBD1. With 11 bases clipped from V and 1 base from J, the junction kept 11 bases outside the gene matches. This CDR3 contains 15 residues. The V gene's germline CDR1 is ENHRY and CDR2 SYGVKD. CDR3 residues: CASSPGQGGNYGYTF. CDR3 nucleotides: TGTGCCTCGAGCCCGGGACAGGGAGGTAACTATGGCTACACCTTC.

This rearrangement joins TRBV20-1 to TRBJ2-1; TRBD2 agrees at 7 bases. CDR3 size: 18 residues. Trimming took 0 bases from V and 4 from J; bases not matched to a gene: 15. Germline values: CDR1 DFQATT, CDR2 SNEGSKA (reference sequence). The CDR3 region has the DNA TGCAGTGCTAGAGATAGGGACTATTTGGCGCCCAGTTACAATGAGCAGTTCTTC. Translating gives CSARDRDYLAPSYNEQFF.

This clonotype appeared many times. The chain joins TRBV11-2 to TRBJ1-2, with TRBD1 as a possible D gene (5 bases). With 1 base removed from V and 8 bases from J, the gap between germline ends came to 11 bases. The CDR3 length is 13 residues. The germline V gene encodes CDR1 SGHAT and CDR2 FQNNGV. CDR3 in DNA: TGTGCCAGCAGCTTAGGGGGGGGTGGCGGCTACACCTTC. Protein: CASSLGGGGGYTF.

Concerning this clonotype: A read error is likely, as this CDR3 ends without the conserved phenylalanine or tryptophan. This rearrangement joins TRBV10-3 to TRBJ1-5; D gene ambiguous. The CDR3 runs to 16 residues. Trimming left V 6 bases short and J 0 bases short, with 15 bases between. Germline CDR1 and CDR2: ENHRY and SYGVKD. This CDR3 reads CAIRSVGPDSNQPQHL. CDR3 nucleotide sequence: TGTGCCATCAGATCGGTAGGACCAGATAGCAATCAGCCCCAGCATCTT.

The V call is TRBV29-1, the J call TRBJ2-2; the D is unclear. V was cut by 8 bases and J by 3 bases, with 7 bases left in between. The CDR3 is made up of 11 amino acids. The germline CDR1 and CDR2 sequences are SQVTM and ANQGSEA. CDR3 sequence reads: CSTDYTGELFF. The CDR3 bases are TGCAGCACGGATTACACCGGGGAGCTGTTTTTT.

A single count supports this clonotype. V gene TRBV19 combines with J gene TRBJ1-6; 11 bases are shared with TRBD1. CDR3 size: 17 residues. Germline trimming cut 5 bases from V and 7 bases from J; bases unmatched to any gene: 10. CDR1 is LNHDA and CDR2 is SQIVND in the germline V gene (reference sequence). For the CDR3, the DNA is TGTGCCAGTAGTCCGAGGACAGGGGGCCCCAAGAATTCACCCCTCCACTTT. Its protein is CASSPRTGGPKNSPLHF.

This clonotype has a handful of counts. CDR3 sequence reads: CASSLFSGGQETQYF. Written as DNA, the CDR3 is TGTGCCAGCAGTTTATTCTCGGGGGGCCAAGAGACCCAGTACTTC. The rearrangement joins TRBV27 to TRBJ2-5; TRBD2 matches at 7 bases. The germline gives CDR1 MNHEY, CDR2 SMNVEV (reference sequence). The CDR3 covers 15 residues. J was trimmed by 1 base and V by 1 base; bases with no gene match: 3.

This clonotype was detected ten times or more. The gene calls are TRBV12-3 or TRBV12-4 and TRBJ2-1; D might be TRBD1 (5 bases). The CDR3 is made up of 16 amino acids. Trimming pared 6 bases from V and 8 bases from J, leaving 23 bases between. CDR3 DNA: TGTGCCAGCAGCCCTTCAGGGTTAAAGTTGGTGTATGAGCAGTTCTTC. It specifies CASSPSGLKLVYEQFF.

The chain recombines TRBV19 with TRBJ2-5; D is tentatively TRBD1 or TRBD2 (5 bases each). V lost 6 bases to trimming and J lost 9 bases, with 23 bases between them. Germline V lookup: CDR1 LNHDA, CDR2 SQIVND (reference sequence). This CDR3 contains 15 residues. This CDR3 is CASRGEGAGNQPQYF. CDR3 DNA sequence: TGTGCCAGTAGGGGGGAAGGGGCGGGCAATCAGCCCCAGTACTTC.

J is TRBJ2-1 and V is TRBV27, with 9 bases aligning to TRBD2. Germline V gene sequence: CDR1 MNHEY, CDR2 SMNVEV (reference sequence). The V segment lost 10 bases and the J segment 2 bases; nucleotides outside the gene matches: 9. This CDR3 contains 15 residues. The CDR3 sequence: CATKLAGFPYNEQFF. DNA for the CDR3: TGTGCCACCAAGCTAGCGGGGTTTCCCTACAATGAGCAGTTCTTC.

The V call is TRBV30, the J call TRBJ1-3; D gene unclear. Germline CDR1 reads GTSNPN; CDR2 reads SVGIG (reference sequence). The CDR3 totals 12 residues. Trimming took 7 bases from V and 8 from J, leaving 15 bases between them. CDR3 protein: CASSTLRDTIYF. In DNA form, the CDR3 reads TGTGCCTCCTCAACGTTGAGGGACACCATATATTTT.

This clonotype was detected many times. The chain couples TRBV29-1 to TRBJ1-3, with 10 bases that match TRBD1. CDR1 SQVTM and CDR2 ANQGSEA come from the germline V gene. Trimming removed 4 bases from V and 1 base from J; junction bases left unmatched: 4. The CDR3 consists of 15 residues. As DNA, the CDR3 is TGCAGCGTTGTACCGGGACAGGGGTCTGGAAACACCATATATTTT. This translates into CSVVPGQGSGNTIYF.

The chain joins TRBV27 to TRBJ2-3; 7 nucleotides match TRBD2. Germline-derived CDR1 and CDR2 are MNHEY and SMNVEV (reference sequence). With V trimmed by 8 bases and J by 4 bases, 12 bases remained unmatched. The CDR3 is 15 amino acids. The CDR3 DNA sequence: TGTGCCAGCTCACTAGCGCCTGGAGGGGCAGATACGCAGTATTTT. This translates into CASSLAPGGADTQYF.

The chain joins TRBV25-1 to TRBJ1-1; possible D gene TRBD1, 6 bases. Trimming took off 6 bases at V and 4 bases at J, with 12 bases between the two ends. There are 13 residues in the CDR3. The germline CDR1 and CDR2 sequences are MGHDK and SYGVNS. CDR3 in amino acids: CASSFRRGTEAFF. For the CDR3, the DNA is TGTGCCAGCAGCTTTCGCAGGGGCACTGAAGCTTTCTTT.